These T cell receptor beta chains were read from a single sample in a study of blood T cells in healthy people across ages. MiXCR was run by TCRdb on the 5' RACE reads, yielding one entry per CDR3 protein. The table has about 1.5 million distinct CDR3 sequences, about 45% seen once. Sequencing input: blood. The receptors come from a woman younger than 35 in good health. The CDR3 runs from the conserved cysteine through the conserved F or W. The order of the fields is clone size, J gene, CDR3 length, D gene, V gene, CDR3 DNA, CDR3 protein. The D gene is left open where the match is weak. Clone size is not always given. Where it is, it says once, few, many or a class for expanded clones.

>NA|TRBJ2-5|13|NA|TRBV2
TGTGCCAGCAGCGTAGAGTCCCACAATGAGCAGTACTTC
CASSVESHNEQYF
>NA|TRBJ2-3|15|TRBD2|TRBV20-1
TGCAGTGCTAGTCTTGCGGGACTAAACACAGATACGCAGTATTTT
CSASLAGLNTDTQYF
>many|TRBJ1-2|14|NA|TRBV9
TGTGCCAGCAGCGTAGGGTTCGGGTACTATGGCTACACCTTC
CASSVGFGYYGYTF
>few|TRBJ2-3|17|TRBD2|TRBV7-6
TGTGCCAGCAGCTTCCCTAGGGGAGGGGCCGCGTCAGATACGCAGTATTTT
CASSFPRGGAASDTQYF
>NA|TRBJ1-4|13|NA|TRBV6-1
TGTGCAAGCAGGTCGGGGGCGGACGAAAAACTGTTTTTT
CASRSGADEKLFF
>NA|TRBJ2-3|17|TRBD2|TRBV12-3/TRBV12-4
TGTGCCAGCAGTTTAGGCCCGGGACTAGGCGGCACAGATACGCAGTATTTT
CASSLGPGLGGTDTQYF
>NA|TRBJ1-1|14|NA|TRBV7-6
TGTGCCAGCAGCTTAGCCGCGAAGAACACTGAAGCTTTCTTT
CASSLAAKNTEAFF
>NA|TRBJ1-1|15|NA|TRBV4-1
TGCGCCAGCAGCCAACTTGGGACCTTGAACACTGAAGCTTTCTTT
CASSQLGTLNTEAFF
>NA|TRBJ1-4|13|NA|TRBV3-1
TGTGCCAGCAGCCAAAAAGATGATGAAAAACTGTTTTTT
CASSQKDDEKLFF
>NA|TRBJ2-7|14|NA|TRBV3-1
TGTGCCAGCAGTTTCGGGACCTTGGGCTACGAGCAGTACTTC
CASSFGTLGYEQYF